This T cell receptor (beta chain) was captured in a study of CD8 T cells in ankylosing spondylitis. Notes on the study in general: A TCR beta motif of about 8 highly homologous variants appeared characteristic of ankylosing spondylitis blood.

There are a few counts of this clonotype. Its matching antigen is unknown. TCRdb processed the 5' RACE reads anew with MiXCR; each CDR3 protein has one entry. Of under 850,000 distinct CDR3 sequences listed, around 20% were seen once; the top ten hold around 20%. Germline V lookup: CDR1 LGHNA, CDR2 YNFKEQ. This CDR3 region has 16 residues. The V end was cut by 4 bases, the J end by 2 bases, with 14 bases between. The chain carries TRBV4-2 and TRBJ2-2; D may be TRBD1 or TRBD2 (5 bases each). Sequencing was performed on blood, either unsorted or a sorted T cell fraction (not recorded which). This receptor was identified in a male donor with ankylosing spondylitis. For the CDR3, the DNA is TGTGCCAGCAGCCGCTCCGGGACCAGAAACACCGGGGAGCTGTTTTTT. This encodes CASSRSGTRNTGELFF.